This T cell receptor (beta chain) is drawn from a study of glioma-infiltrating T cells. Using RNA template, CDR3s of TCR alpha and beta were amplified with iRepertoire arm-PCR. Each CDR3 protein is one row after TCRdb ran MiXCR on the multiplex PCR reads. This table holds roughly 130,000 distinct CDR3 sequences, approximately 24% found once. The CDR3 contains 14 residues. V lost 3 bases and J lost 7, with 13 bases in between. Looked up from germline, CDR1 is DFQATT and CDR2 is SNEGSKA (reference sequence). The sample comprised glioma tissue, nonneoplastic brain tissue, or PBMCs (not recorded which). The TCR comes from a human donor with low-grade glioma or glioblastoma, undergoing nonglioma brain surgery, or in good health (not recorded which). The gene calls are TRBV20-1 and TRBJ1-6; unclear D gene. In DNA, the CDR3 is TGCAGTGCTAGCCTGCGACCGCAGAATTCACCCCTCCACTTT. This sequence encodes CSASLRPQNSPLHF.